This T cell receptor (beta chain) was identified in a study of cytomegalovirus exposure and HLA in healthy donors. This CDR3 is built from 13 residues. Germline CDR1 reads SGHVS; CDR2 reads FNYEAQ. The V gene lost 0 bases and the J gene lost 6 bases, with 6 bases spanning the gap. Amplification used 60 Vbeta primers and 13 Jbeta primers. Authors' processing steps: Per a later analysis, the number of unique TCR beta chains was about 80 million, of which 9 million to 14 million were shared. Assay: immunoSEQ multiplex PCR; the TCRdb copy retains only in-frame clones and omits some. The DNA gave D and trimming, while V, J and clone size come from that table. Found here are 250,000 to 300,000 clones, 85% to 95% of them singletons; the top ten hold about 1.7%.

Sequencing input: PBMCs. The chain recombines TRBV7-6 with TRBJ1-5; D is undetermined. The sequence was collected from a girl aged 2-10 years in good health and CMV-seronegative. CDR3 sequence (DNA): TGTGCCAGCAGCTTAGCGCTTAGTCAGCCCCAGCATTTT. Amino acids: CASSLALSQPQHF.